Given below is one T cell receptor beta chain in context. The CDR3 loop spans 13 amino acids. V was pared by 3 bases and J by 7 bases, with 11 bases between. In germline, CDR1 is SGHRS, CDR2 YFSETQ. The data originate from a study of blood T cell repertoires in COVID-19. The protocol was immunoSEQ multiplex PCR, while the TCRdb copy is restricted to in-frame clones and leaves out a portion. The sample shows hundreds of thousands of clones, approximately 89% of them seen only once. Sequenced input: peripheral blood. The chain is built from TRBV5-1 and TRBJ2-1; possible D gene TRBD1, 6 bases. The receptor's source is a woman in her 30s with COVID-19, enrolled during active disease. Here the CDR3 DNA reads TGCGCCAGCAGCTCGCGCAGGGGAAATGAGCAGTTCTTC. This gives the protein CASSSRRGNEQFF.